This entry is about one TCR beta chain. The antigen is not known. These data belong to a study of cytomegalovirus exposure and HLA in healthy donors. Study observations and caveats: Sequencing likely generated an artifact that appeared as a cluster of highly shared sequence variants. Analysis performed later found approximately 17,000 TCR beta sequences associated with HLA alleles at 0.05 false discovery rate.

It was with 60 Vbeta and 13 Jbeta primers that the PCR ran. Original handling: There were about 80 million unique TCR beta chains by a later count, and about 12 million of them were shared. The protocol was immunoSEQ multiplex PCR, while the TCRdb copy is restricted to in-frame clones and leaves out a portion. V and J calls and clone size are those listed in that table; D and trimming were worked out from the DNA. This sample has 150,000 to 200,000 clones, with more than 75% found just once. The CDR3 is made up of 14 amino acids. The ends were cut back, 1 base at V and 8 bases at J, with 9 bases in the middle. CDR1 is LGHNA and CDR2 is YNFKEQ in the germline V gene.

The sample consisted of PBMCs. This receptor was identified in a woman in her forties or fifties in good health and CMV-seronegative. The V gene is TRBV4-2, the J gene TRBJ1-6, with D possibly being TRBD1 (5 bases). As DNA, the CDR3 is TGTGCCAGCAGCCAAGGACCGGGGGATTCACCCCTCCACTTT. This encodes CASSQGPGDSPLHF.